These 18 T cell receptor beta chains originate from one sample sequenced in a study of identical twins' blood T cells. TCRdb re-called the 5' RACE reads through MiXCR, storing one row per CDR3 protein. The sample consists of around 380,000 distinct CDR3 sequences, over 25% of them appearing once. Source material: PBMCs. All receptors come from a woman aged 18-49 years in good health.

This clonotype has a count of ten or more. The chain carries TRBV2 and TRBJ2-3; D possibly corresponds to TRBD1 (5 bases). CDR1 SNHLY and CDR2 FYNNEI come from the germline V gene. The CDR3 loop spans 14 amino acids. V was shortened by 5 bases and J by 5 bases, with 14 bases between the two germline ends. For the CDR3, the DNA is TGTGCCAGCAGTCTTCTAGGGGTGAGAGATACGCAGTATTTT. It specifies CASSLLGVRDTQYF. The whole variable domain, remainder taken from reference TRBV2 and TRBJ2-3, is EPEVTQTPSHQVTQMGQEVILRCVPISNHLYFYWYRQILGQKVEFLVSFYNNEISEKSEIFDDQFSVERPDGSNFTLKIRSTKLEDSAMYFCASSLLGVRDTQYFGPGTRLTVL.

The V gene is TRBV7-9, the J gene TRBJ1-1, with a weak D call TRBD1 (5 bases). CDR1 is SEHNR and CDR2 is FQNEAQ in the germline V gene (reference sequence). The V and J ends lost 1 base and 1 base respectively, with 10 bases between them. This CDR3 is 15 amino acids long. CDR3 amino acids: CASSLGRAGNTEAFF. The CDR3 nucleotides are TGTGCCAGCAGCTTAGGCAGGGCCGGGAACACTGAAGCTTTCTTT.

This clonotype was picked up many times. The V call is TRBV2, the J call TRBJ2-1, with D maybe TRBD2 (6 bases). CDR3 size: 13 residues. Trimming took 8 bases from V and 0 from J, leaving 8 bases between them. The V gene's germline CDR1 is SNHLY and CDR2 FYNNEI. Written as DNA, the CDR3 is TGTGCCAGCGCGGAGGGCTCCTACAATGAGCAGTTCTTC. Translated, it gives CASAEGSYNEQFF.

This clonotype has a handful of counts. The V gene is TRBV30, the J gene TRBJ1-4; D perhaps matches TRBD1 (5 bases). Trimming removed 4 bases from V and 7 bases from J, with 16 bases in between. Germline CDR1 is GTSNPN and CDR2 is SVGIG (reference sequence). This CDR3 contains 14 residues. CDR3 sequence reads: CAWTPLTAPEKLFF. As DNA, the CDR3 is TGTGCCTGGACCCCTCTGACAGCCCCTGAAAAACTGTTTTTT.

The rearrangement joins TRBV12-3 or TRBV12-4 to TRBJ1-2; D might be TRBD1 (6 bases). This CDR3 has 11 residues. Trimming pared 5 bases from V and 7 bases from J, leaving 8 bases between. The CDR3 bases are TGTGCCAGCAGTGCAGGGGCTGGCTACACCTTC. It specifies CASSAGAGYTF.

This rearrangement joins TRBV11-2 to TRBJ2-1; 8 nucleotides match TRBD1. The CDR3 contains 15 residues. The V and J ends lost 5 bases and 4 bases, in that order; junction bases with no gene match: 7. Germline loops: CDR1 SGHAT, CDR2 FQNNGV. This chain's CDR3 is CASSRTGQGYNEQFF. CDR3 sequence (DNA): TGTGCCAGCAGCCGCACCGGACAGGGTTACAATGAGCAGTTCTTC.

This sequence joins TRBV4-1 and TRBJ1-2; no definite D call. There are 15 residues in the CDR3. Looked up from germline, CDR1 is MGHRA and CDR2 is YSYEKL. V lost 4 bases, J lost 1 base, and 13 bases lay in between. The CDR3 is CASSPSRWGNYGYTF. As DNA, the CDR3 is TGCGCCAGCAGCCCATCTCGGTGGGGTAACTATGGCTACACCTTC.

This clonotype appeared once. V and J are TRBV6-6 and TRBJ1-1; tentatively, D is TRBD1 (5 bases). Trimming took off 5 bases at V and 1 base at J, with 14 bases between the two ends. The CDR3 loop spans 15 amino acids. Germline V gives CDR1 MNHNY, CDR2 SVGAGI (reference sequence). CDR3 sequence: CASSHKRGGNTEAFF. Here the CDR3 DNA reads TGTGCCAGCAGTCACAAACGGGGCGGGAACACTGAAGCTTTCTTT.

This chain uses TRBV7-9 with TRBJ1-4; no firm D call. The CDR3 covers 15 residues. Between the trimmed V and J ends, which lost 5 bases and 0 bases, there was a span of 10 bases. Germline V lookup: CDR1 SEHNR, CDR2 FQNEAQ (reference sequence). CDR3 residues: CASSVRSATNEKLFF. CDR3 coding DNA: TGTGCCAGCAGCGTCCGTAGTGCAACTAATGAAAAACTGTTTTTT.

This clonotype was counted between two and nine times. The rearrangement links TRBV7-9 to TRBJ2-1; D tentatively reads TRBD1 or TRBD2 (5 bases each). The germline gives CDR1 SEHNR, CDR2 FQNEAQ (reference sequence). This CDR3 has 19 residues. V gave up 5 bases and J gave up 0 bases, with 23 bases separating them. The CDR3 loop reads CASSPNPPGPVFSYNEQFF. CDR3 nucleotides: TGTGCCAGCAGCCCAAACCCCCCGGGACCAGTCTTCTCCTACAATGAGCAGTTCTTC.

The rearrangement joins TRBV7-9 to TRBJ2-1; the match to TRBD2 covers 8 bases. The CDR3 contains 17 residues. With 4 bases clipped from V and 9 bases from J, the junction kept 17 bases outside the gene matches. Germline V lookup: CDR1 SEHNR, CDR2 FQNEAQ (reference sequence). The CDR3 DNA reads TGTGCCAGCAGCTCCGCTAAGCGGGGGACTTTCGCTGGTGAGCAGTTCTTC. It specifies CASSSAKRGTFAGEQFF.

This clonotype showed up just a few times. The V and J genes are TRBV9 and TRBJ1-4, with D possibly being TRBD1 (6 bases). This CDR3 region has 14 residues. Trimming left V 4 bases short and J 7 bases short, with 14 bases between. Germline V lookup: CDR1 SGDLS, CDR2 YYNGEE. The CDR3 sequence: CASSPEGTPEKLFF. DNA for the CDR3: TGTGCCAGCAGCCCCGAAGGGACACCTGAAAAACTGTTTTTT. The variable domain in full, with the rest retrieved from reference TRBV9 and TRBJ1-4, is DSGVTQTPKHLITATGQRVTLRCSPRSGDLSVYWYQQSLDQGLQFLIQYYNGEERAKGNILERFSAQQFPDLHSELNLSSLELGDSALYFCASSPEGTPEKLFFGSGTQLSVL.

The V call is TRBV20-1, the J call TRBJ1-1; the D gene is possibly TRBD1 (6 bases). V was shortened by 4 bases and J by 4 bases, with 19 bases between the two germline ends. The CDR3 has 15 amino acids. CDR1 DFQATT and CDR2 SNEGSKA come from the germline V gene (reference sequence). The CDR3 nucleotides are TGCAGTGCTAACCACCCTACAGGGACGTCCACTGAAGCTTTCTTT. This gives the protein CSANHPTGTSTEAFF.

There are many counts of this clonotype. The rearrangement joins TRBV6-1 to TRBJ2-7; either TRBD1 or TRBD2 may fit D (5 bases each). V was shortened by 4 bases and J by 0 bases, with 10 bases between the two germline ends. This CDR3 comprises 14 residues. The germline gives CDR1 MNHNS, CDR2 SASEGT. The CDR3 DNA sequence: TGTGCCAGCAGTGTCCGGGACGGCTCCTACGAGCAGTACTTC. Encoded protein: CASSVRDGSYEQYF.

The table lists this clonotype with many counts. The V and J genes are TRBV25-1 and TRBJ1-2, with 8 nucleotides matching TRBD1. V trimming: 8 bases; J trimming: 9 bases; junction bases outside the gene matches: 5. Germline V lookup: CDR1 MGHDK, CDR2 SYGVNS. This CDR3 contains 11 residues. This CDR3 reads CASSGGNSYTF. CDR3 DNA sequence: TGTGCCAGCTCAGGGGGCAATAGCTACACCTTC.

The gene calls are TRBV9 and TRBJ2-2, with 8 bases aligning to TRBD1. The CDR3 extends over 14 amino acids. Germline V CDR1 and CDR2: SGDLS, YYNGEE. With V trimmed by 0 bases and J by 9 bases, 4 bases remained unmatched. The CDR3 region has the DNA TGTGCCAGCAGCGTAGAGGGCAGGGGGCGGGAGCTGTTTTTT. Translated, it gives CASSVEGRGRELFF.

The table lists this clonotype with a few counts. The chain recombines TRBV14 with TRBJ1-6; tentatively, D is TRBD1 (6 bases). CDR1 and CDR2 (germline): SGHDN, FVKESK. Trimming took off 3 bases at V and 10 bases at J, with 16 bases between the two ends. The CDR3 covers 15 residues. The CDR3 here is CASSQIVGGESPLHF. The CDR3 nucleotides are TGTGCCAGCAGCCAGATTGTAGGGGGTGAATCACCCCTCCACTTT.

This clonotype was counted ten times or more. The CDR3 protein is CASSFSGQINEKLFF. The DNA for the CDR3 is TGTGCCAGCAGCTTTTCGGGACAGATTAATGAAAAACTGTTTTTT. The rearrangement uses TRBV11-2 and TRBJ1-4; 7 nucleotides agree with TRBD1. The CDR3 sequence is 15 residues long. The germline V gene has CDR1 SGHAT and CDR2 FQNNGV. The V gene end was trimmed by 3 bases and the J gene end by 4 bases; junction bases not matched to a gene: 5.